The 15 T cell receptor beta chains below all came from one sample that was sequenced in a study of blood T cell repertoires in COVID-19. Repertoires were generated with immunoSEQ multiplex PCR, while TCRdb's copy carries only in-frame clones and drops some. This sample carries roughly 130,000 clones, 80% to 90% of them seen once, and the ten largest clones take approximately 4%. The sample consisted of peripheral blood. These TCRs come from an older woman with acute or convalescent COVID-19.

The V and J genes are TRBV20-1 and TRBJ2-7; TRBD1 aligns across 9 bases. The CDR3 extends over 14 amino acids. Germline CDR1 DFQATT, CDR2 SNEGSKA (reference sequence). V was pared by 3 bases and J by 2 bases, with 5 bases of the junction left unmatched. CDR3 sequence reads: CSASRTGVTYEQYF. The CDR3 DNA follows: TGCAGTGCTAGTCGGACAGGGGTTACCTACGAGCAGTACTTC.

This clone was seen a single time. This rearrangement joins TRBV5-1 to TRBJ2-1; weak D call: TRBD1 (5 bases). V dropped 4 bases and J dropped 4 bases, with 18 bases sitting between them. The germline gives CDR1 SGHRS, CDR2 YFSETQ. The CDR3 is made up of 16 amino acids. Here the CDR3 DNA reads TGCGCCAGCAGCCTTAACGGACACCTCGGATACAATGAGCAGTTCTTC. This sequence encodes CASSLNGHLGYNEQFF.

This sequence joins TRBV7-2 and TRBJ1-4; the D is unclear. The CDR3 extends over 15 amino acids. Germline CDR1 and CDR2: SGHTA and FQGNSA. V was clipped by 8 bases and J by 1 base, with 14 bases between them. The DNA of the CDR3 is TGTGCCAGCCGCCCCGACCGGGGAACTAATGAAAAACTGTTTTTT. It codes for CASRPDRGTNEKLFF. The full variable domain, rest sourced from reference TRBV7-2 and TRBJ1-4, is GAGVSQSPSNKVTEKGKDVELRCDPISGHTALYWYRQSLGQGLEFLIYFQGNSAPDKSGLPSDRFSAERTGGSVSTLTIQRTQQEDSAVYLCASRPDRGTNEKLFFGSGTQLSVL.

The V and J genes are TRBV4-2 and TRBJ2-1; the match to TRBD1 covers 9 bases. The CDR3 spans 20 residues. Germline V gives CDR1 LGHNA, CDR2 YNFKEQ. V gave up 1 base and J gave up 0 bases; unmatched junction bases: 13. DNA of the CDR3: TGTGCCAGCAGCCAAGTATCGGGACAGGGTAATCCGAGCTCCTACAATGAGCAGTTCTTC. As protein: CASSQVSGQGNPSSYNEQFF.

The chain links TRBV4-1 to TRBJ2-7; D perhaps matches TRBD2 (6 bases). V was trimmed by 1 base and J by 4 bases, leaving 26 bases between them. Per germline, CDR1 MGHRA and CDR2 YSYEKL. This CDR3 is 19 amino acids long. CDR3 loop: CASSQVAGPNAPLPYEQYF. In nucleotides, the CDR3 is TGCGCCAGCAGCCAAGTCGCGGGACCAAACGCTCCGTTACCATACGAGCAGTACTTC.

This clone has more than one count but fewer than ten. The rearrangement uses TRBV11-2 and TRBJ1-1; 10 bases agree with TRBD1. V was pared by 3 bases and J by 4 bases, with 5 bases of the junction left unmatched. In germline, CDR1 is SGHAT, CDR2 FQNNGV. The CDR3 has 15 amino acids. The CDR3 bases are TGTGCCAGCAGCTTTATGGGACAGGGGATCACTGAAGCTTTCTTT. It translates to CASSFMGQGITEAFF.

The sample holds one count of this clone. The rearrangement joins TRBV18 to TRBJ2-1; D not resolved. V was trimmed by 4 bases and J by 10 bases, leaving 11 bases between them. This CDR3 is 12 amino acids long. Germline assignment: CDR1 KGHSH and CDR2 LQKENI. CDR3 sequence (DNA): TGTGCCAGCTCACGTTATTCTAGGGAGCAGTTCTTC. As protein: CASSRYSREQFF.

This clone occurred a few times. This chain connects TRBV28 to TRBJ1-6; D not certain. Germline-derived CDR1 and CDR2 are MDHEN and SYDVKM. This CDR3 has 11 amino acids. V lost 6 bases and J lost 10, with 7 bases in between. The CDR3 region has the DNA TGTGCCAGCAGCGGGGAGTCACCCCTCCACTTT. It yields the protein CASSGESPLHF.

This sequence joins TRBV14 and TRBJ2-4, with a possible D match to TRBD2 (7 bases). The germline V gene has CDR1 SGHDN and CDR2 FVKESK. With 4 bases removed from V and 12 bases from J, the gap between germline ends came to 16 bases. CDR3 length: 13 amino acids. CDR3 amino acids: CASSLMRGRNQYF. The CDR3 DNA follows: TGTGCCAGCAGCCTGATGCGGGGGCGGAATCAGTACTTC. Full variable domain (rest looked up from reference TRBV14 and TRBJ2-4): EAGVTQFPSHSVIEKGQTVTLRCDPISGHDNLYWYRRVMGKEIKFLLHFVKESKQDESGMPNNRFLAERTGGTYSTLKVQPAELEDSGVYFCASSLMRGRNQYFGAGTRLSVL.

This sequence joins TRBV5-1 and TRBJ1-2; D gene ambiguous. The V end was cut by 2 bases, the J end by 7 bases, with 15 bases between. Per germline, CDR1 SGHRS and CDR2 YFSETQ. This CDR3 region has 14 residues. The DNA for the CDR3 is TGCGCCAGCAGCTTTGACGCGATGAGCGGTGGCTACACCTTC. The encoded protein is CASSFDAMSGGYTF.

The genes are TRBV6-5 and TRBJ2-2; TRBD1 might be the D (6 bases). The CDR3 sequence is 16 residues long. Germline lookup yields CDR1 MNHEY and CDR2 SVGAGI. The V end lost 4 bases, the J end lost 1 base, and 13 bases lay between the germline ends. The CDR3 DNA reads as TGTGCCAGCAGTTGGACAGCACTTTTGAACACCGGGGAGCTGTTTTTT. It codes for CASSWTALLNTGELFF.

The V call is TRBV18, the J call TRBJ2-1, with 13 bases identical to TRBD2. V shed 2 bases and J 7 bases; nucleotides not matched to a gene: 8. There are 17 residues in the CDR3. Per the germline V gene, CDR1 is KGHSH and CDR2 is LQKENI. The DNA of the CDR3 is TGTGCCAGCTCACCAGTCACCGGACTAGCGGGAGTAAATGAGCAGTTCTTC. Translating it yields CASSPVTGLAGVNEQFF.

The chain links TRBV28 to TRBJ1-6; a possible D gene is TRBD1 (6 bases). Germline CDR1 reads MDHEN; CDR2 reads SYDVKM. This CDR3 region has 14 residues. V was clipped by 7 bases and J by 6 bases, with 13 bases between them. The CDR3 is CASTRGLGNSPLHF. In DNA, the CDR3 is TGTGCCAGCACAAGGGGGTTAGGTAATTCACCCCTCCACTTT.

The rearrangement uses TRBV19 and TRBJ1-1; D remains unclear. CDR1 is LNHDA and CDR2 is SQIVND in the germline V gene (reference sequence). Trimming took off 3 bases at V and 4 bases at J, with 21 bases between the two ends. The CDR3 runs to 17 residues. CDR3 region: CASSIAGSRGFGTEAFF. The CDR3 DNA reads as TGTGCCAGTAGTATTGCGGGGTCTCGAGGTTTTGGCACTGAAGCTTTCTTT.

The genes are TRBV28 and TRBJ1-2; a possible D gene is TRBD1 (5 bases). Germline V gene data show CDR1 as MDHEN and CDR2 as SYDVKM. The V end lost 5 bases, the J end lost 0 bases, and 13 bases lay between the germline ends. The CDR3 sequence is 15 residues long. The CDR3 spells CASSRAIGANYGYTF. The CDR3 nucleotides are TGTGCCAGCAGTCGGGCGATAGGGGCTAACTATGGCTACACCTTC.